This T cell receptor beta chain was identified during a study of cytomegalovirus exposure and HLA in healthy donors. Study as a whole: Among about 179 million T cells, an earlier analysis found 120 million or so unique TCR beta sequences.

CDR3 length: 15 amino acids. V shed 0 bases and J shed 1 base, with 10 bases lying between them. Germline-derived CDR1 and CDR2 are SGHRS and YFSETQ. This clone was found a few times. With 60 Vbeta and 13 Jbeta primers, the PCR was carried out. Generated by immunoSEQ multiplex PCR, the TCRdb table keeps only in-frame clones and is missing some. The sample records under 150,000 clones, 78% being singletons. V is TRBV5-1 and J is TRBJ2-5; tentative D call: TRBD2 (6 bases). The receptor comes from a male donor in good health and CMV-seronegative. Material for sequencing was PBMCs. CDR3 bases: TGCGCCAGCAGCTTGGGACTAGTCCTCCAAGAGACCCAGTACTTC. Translation: CASSLGLVLQETQYF.